A single sample is the source of the 19 T cell receptor beta chains below, sequenced in a study of shared clonotypes between healthy human individuals. Some clones are missing from TCRdb's copy, which holds only in-frame ones; the method was immunoSEQ multiplex PCR. The repertoire holds roughly 2.5 million clones, 85% to 95% seen once, with around 0.14% in the top ten. Sequencing was performed on naive CD4+ T cells sorted from blood. The subset was: CD45RA+ positively selected. The receptors stem from a man between 18 and 29 years old in good health.

DNA for the CDR3: TGTGCCAGCAGCTTATTCGGCGGGTCGTGGAACTACGAGCAGTACTTC. Its protein product is CASSLFGGSWNYEQYF. V usage is TRBV7-2 and J usage is TRBJ2-7; D might be TRBD2 (5 bases). V was trimmed by 2 bases and J by 3 bases, leaving 17 bases between them. The CDR3 has 16 amino acids. Germline CDR1 SGHTA, CDR2 FQGNSA.

The V gene is TRBV29-1, the J gene TRBJ1-6; 8 nucleotides align to TRBD1. With V trimmed by 6 bases and J by 7 bases, 5 bases remained unmatched. This CDR3 contains 13 residues. Looked up from germline, CDR1 is SQVTM and CDR2 is ANQGSEA. CDR3 sequence: CSVGRDRNSPLHF. The CDR3 nucleotides read TGCAGCGTGGGCCGGGACAGGAATTCACCCCTCCACTTT.

This clone was seen just once. The V and J genes are TRBV18 and TRBJ2-7; 8 nucleotides match TRBD2. This CDR3 is built from 14 residues. Losses at the gene ends were 4 bases for V and 3 bases for J; bases not matched to a gene: 5. Germline loops: CDR1 KGHSH, CDR2 LQKENI. The CDR3 spells CASSRSGGGYEQYF. The DNA of the CDR3 is TGTGCCAGCTCACGGTCGGGAGGGGGCTACGAGCAGTACTTC.

The J gene is TRBJ2-7, the V gene TRBV18; D remains ambiguous. CDR1 is KGHSH and CDR2 is LQKENI in the germline V gene. This CDR3 has 14 amino acids. Deletions cut 0 bases from V and 6 bases from J, with 12 bases between. Written as DNA, the CDR3 is TGTGCCAGCTCACCACCCGTCGGGTCTGGCGAGCAGTACTTC. Protein product: CASSPPVGSGEQYF. Full variable domain (missing parts from reference TRBV18 and TRBJ2-7): NAGVMQNPRHLVRRRGQEARLRCSPMKGHSHVYWYRQLPEEGLKFMVYLQKENIIDESGMPKERFSAEFPKEGPSILRIQQVVRGDSAAYFCASSPPVGSGEQYFGPGTRLTVT.

To note about this clone: The sample holds other DNA sequences that translate to the same CDR3. CDR3: CASSFSGVETQYF. CDR3 nucleotides: TGTGCCAGCAGCTTTTCGGGGGTTGAGACCCAGTACTTC. J is TRBJ2-5 and V is TRBV11-2; a weak D match, TRBD2 (6 bases). The V gene lost 3 bases and the J gene lost 5 bases, with 10 bases spanning the gap. Per the germline V gene, CDR1 is SGHAT and CDR2 is FQNNGV. This CDR3 has 13 amino acids.

This chain joins TRBV1 and TRBJ1-3; the D call in the table, TRBD1, was not verified against the DNA. TRBV1 is a pseudogene locus. This CDR3 region has 16 residues. This CDR3 is CTSSQGHVSSGNTIYF. The CDR3 coding sequence is TGCACCAGCAGCCAGGGACACGTAAGCTCTGGAAACACCATATATTTT.

About this clone itself: Other DNA sequences in this sample translate to the same CDR3. This sequence joins TRBV5-4 and TRBJ2-3; 8 bases match TRBD2. Looked up from germline, CDR1 is SGHNT and CDR2 is YYREEE (reference sequence). The J segment lost 4 bases and the V segment lost 5 bases, leaving 3 bases of the junction unmatched. CDR3 length: 13 amino acids. Written as DNA, the CDR3 is TGTGCCAGCAGTCTGCGGGGGGCAGATACGCAGTATTTT. Translated, it gives CASSLRGADTQYF.

This chain connects TRBV5-1 to TRBJ2-3; D unresolved. Trimming stripped 5 bases from V and 4 bases from J, with 11 bases between. The CDR3 sequence is 13 residues long. Per germline, CDR1 SGHRS and CDR2 YFSETQ. The CDR3 spells CASSRLLADTQYF. CDR3 in DNA: TGCGCCAGCAGTCGTCTTTTGGCAGATACGCAGTATTTT.

A few counts support this clone. The V gene is TRBV7-9, the J gene TRBJ1-1; D not certain. Germline V gene data show CDR1 as SEHNR and CDR2 as FQNEAQ (reference sequence). The CDR3 loop spans 12 amino acids. V dropped 4 bases and J dropped 3 bases, with 6 bases sitting between them. Here the CDR3 DNA reads TGTGCCAGCAGCTCTTCGTACACTGAAGCTTTCTTT. Its protein is CASSSSYTEAFF.

Concerning this clone itself: Other nucleotide sequences from this sample produce the same CDR3. The chain combines TRBV9 with TRBJ2-3; TRBD2 matches 10 bases. Germline V lookup: CDR1 SGDLS, CDR2 YYNGEE. The CDR3 is made up of 15 amino acids. V was pared by 3 bases and J by 2 bases, with 3 bases of the junction left unmatched. The CDR3 protein is CASSAGLADTDTQYF. In DNA, the CDR3 is TGTGCCAGCAGCGCTGGACTAGCGGACACAGATACGCAGTATTTT. Variable domain in full (rest from reference TRBV9 and TRBJ2-3): DSGVTQTPKHLITATGQRVTLRCSPRSGDLSVYWYQQSLDQGLQFLIQYYNGEERAKGNILERFSAQQFPDLHSELNLSSLELGDSALYFCASSAGLADTDTQYFGPGTRLTVL.

This chain joins TRBV5-1 and TRBJ2-3, with D possibly being TRBD2 (7 bases). Germline lookup yields CDR1 SGHRS and CDR2 YFSETQ. The V gene lost 4 bases and the J gene lost 4 bases, with 16 bases spanning the gap. The CDR3 loop spans 15 amino acids. Here the CDR3 DNA reads TGCGCCAGCAGCCCCGGGGGCGGGAGTGCAGATACGCAGTATTTT. This codes for CASSPGGGSADTQYF.

This clone was counted once. Other DNA sequences in this sample translate to the same CDR3. V and J are TRBV5-1 and TRBJ2-5; 7 nucleotides align to TRBD1. In germline, CDR1 is SGHRS, CDR2 YFSETQ. V trimming: 1 base; J trimming: 5 bases; junction bases outside the gene matches: 5. The CDR3 has 14 amino acids. CDR3: CASSLPGGSETQYF. The CDR3 coding sequence is TGCGCCAGCAGCTTGCCAGGGGGTTCGGAGACCCAGTACTTC. The variable domain in full, completed from reference TRBV5-1 and TRBJ2-5, reads KAGVTQTPRYLIKTRGQQVTLSCSPISGHRSVSWYQQTPGQGLQFLFEYFSETQRNKGNFPGRFSGRQFSNSRSEMNVSTLELGDSALYLCASSLPGGSETQYFGPGTRLLVL.

The chain links TRBV29-1 to TRBJ2-1, with 9 nucleotides matching TRBD1. The CDR3 runs to 16 residues. CDR1 SQVTM and CDR2 ANQGSEA come from the germline V gene. With V trimmed by 0 bases and J by 6 bases, 9 bases remained unmatched. For the CDR3, the DNA is TGCAGCGTTGAAGAGGATGGGACAGGGAACTTCAATGAGCAGTTCTTC. It encodes CSVEEDGTGNFNEQFF.

For this clone: The same CDR3 is also encoded by other DNA sequences in this sample. This sequence joins TRBV6-5 and TRBJ1-5; 10 bases line up with TRBD1. Germline V gene data show CDR1 as MNHEY and CDR2 as SVGAGI. The V and J ends lost 8 bases and 0 bases, in that order; junction bases with no gene match: 1. CDR3 length: 14 residues. CDR3 in amino acids: CASRDRGSNQPQHF. CDR3 bases: TGTGCCAGCCGGGACAGGGGTAGCAATCAGCCCCAGCATTTT.

The V call is TRBV9, the J call TRBJ2-3, with 8 bases aligning to TRBD2. With 3 bases clipped from V and 2 bases from J, the junction kept 5 bases outside the gene matches. The CDR3 has 15 amino acids. Per germline, CDR1 SGDLS and CDR2 YYNGEE. CDR3 loop: CASSDRTSPTDTQYF. CDR3 DNA: TGTGCCAGCAGCGACAGGACTAGCCCCACAGATACGCAGTATTTT.

The V and J genes are TRBV19 and TRBJ2-1, with TRBD2 as a possible D gene (6 bases). V lost 7 bases and J lost 4, with 11 bases in between. CDR1 is LNHDA, CDR2 SQIVND, per germline (reference sequence). CDR3 size: 13 residues. In DNA form, the CDR3 reads TGTGCCAGTAAAAGACTAGGGTACAATGAGCAGTTCTTC. Protein sequence: CASKRLGYNEQFF.

V usage is TRBV10-3 and J usage is TRBJ2-1, with D unresolved. Trimming took off 4 bases at V and 0 bases at J, with 10 bases between the two ends. The CDR3 consists of 15 residues. Per the germline V gene, CDR1 is ENHRY and CDR2 is SYGVKD. The CDR3 DNA sequence: TGTGCCATCAGTGTGGCGGCGAGCTCCTACAATGAGCAGTTCTTC. Translation gives CAISVAASSYNEQFF.

This chain connects TRBV6-5 to TRBJ2-7; unclear D gene. The germline V gene has CDR1 MNHEY and CDR2 SVGAGI. V was shortened by 4 bases and J by 9 bases, with 16 bases between the two germline ends. CDR3 length equals 13 residues. The CDR3 spells CASSFAGAPGQYF. As DNA, the CDR3 is TGTGCCAGCAGTTTCGCAGGTGCCCCCGGGCAGTACTTC.

The V and J genes are TRBV2 and TRBJ2-7; D not resolved. Trimming removed 3 bases from V and 6 bases from J, with 12 bases in between. Germline V gene data show CDR1 as SNHLY and CDR2 as FYNNEI. The CDR3 has 13 amino acids. The CDR3 nucleotides read TGTGCCAGCAGTGACTCAGGAATGAGCGAGCAGTACTTC. It specifies CASSDSGMSEQYF.